This TCR beta chain stems from a study of blood T cells in healthy people across ages. Primers used in a second PCR of about 6 to 11 cycles were a sample-barcoded 5' primer and a J-beta primer mix. TCRdb ran MiXCR on the 5' RACE reads and lists one entry per CDR3 protein. This sample has over 950,000 distinct CDR3 sequences, with less than 45% found just once. The receptor comes from a man younger than 35 in good health. What was sequenced was blood.

The CDR3 sequence is CASGPGLSNYGYTF. CDR3 bases: TGTGCCAGCGGCCCTGGGCTATCTAACTATGGCTACACCTTC. This chain connects TRBV12-3 or TRBV12-4 to TRBJ1-2; no firm D call. V was cut by 8 bases and J by 0 bases, with 13 bases left in between. CDR3 length: 14 residues.